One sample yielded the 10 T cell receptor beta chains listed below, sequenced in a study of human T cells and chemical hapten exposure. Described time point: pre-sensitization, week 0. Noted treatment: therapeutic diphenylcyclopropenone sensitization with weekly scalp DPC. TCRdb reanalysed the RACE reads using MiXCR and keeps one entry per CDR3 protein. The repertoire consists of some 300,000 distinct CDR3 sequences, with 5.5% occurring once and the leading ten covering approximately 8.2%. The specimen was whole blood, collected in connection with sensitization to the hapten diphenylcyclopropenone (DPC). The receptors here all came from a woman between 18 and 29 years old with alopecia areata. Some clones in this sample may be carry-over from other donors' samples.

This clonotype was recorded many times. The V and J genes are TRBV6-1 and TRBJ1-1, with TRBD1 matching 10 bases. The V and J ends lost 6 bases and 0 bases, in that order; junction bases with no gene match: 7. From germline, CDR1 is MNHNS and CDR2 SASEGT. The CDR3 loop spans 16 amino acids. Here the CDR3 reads CASRSTGGWVNTEAFF. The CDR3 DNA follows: TGTGCCAGCAGATCGACAGGGGGCTGGGTGAACACTGAAGCTTTCTTT.

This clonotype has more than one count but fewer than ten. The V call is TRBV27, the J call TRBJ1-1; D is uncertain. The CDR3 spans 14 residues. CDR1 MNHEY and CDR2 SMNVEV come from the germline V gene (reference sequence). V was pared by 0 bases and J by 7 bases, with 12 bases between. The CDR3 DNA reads TGTGCCAGCAGTTTATCCGAGGGTGGCAGTGAAGCTTTCTTT. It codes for CASSLSEGGSEAFF.

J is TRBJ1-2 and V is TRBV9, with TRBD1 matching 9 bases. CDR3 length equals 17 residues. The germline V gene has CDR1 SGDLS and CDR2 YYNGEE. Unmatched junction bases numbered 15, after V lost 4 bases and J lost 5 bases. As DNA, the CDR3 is TGTGCCAGCAGCTTAGAAACAGGGGGCACTGGTGGGTATGGCTACACCTTC. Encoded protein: CASSLETGGTGGYGYTF. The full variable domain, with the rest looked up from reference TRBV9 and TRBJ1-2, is DSGVTQTPKHLITATGQRVTLRCSPRSGDLSVYWYQQSLDQGLQFLIQYYNGEERAKGNILERFSAQQFPDLHSELNLSSLELGDSALYFCASSLETGGTGGYGYTFGSGTRLTVV.

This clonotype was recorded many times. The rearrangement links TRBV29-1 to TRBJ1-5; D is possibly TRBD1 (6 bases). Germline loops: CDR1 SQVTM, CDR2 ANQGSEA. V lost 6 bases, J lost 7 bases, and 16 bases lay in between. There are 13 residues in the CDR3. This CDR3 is CSVSTQGRQPQHF. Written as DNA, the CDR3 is TGCAGCGTGAGCACCCAGGGGAGACAGCCCCAGCATTTT.

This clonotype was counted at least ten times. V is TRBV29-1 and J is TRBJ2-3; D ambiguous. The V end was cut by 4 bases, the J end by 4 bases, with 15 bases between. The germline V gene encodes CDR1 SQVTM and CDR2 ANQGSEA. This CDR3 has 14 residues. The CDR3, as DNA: TGCAGCGTTGCGGTCCAGTCTGGAGCAGATACGCAGTATTTT. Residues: CSVAVQSGADTQYF.

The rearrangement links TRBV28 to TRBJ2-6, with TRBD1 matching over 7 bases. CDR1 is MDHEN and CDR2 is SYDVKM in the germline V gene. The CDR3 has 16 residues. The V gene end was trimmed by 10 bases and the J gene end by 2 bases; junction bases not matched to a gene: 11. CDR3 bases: TGTGCCACCAATACGGTTGGACAGGCTGGGGCCAACGTCCTGACTTTC. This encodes CATNTVGQAGANVLTF.

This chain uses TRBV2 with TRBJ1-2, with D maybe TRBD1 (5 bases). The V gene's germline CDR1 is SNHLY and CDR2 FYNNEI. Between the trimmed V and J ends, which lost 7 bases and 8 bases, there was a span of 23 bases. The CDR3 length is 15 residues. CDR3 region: CASTQTPGGESGYTF. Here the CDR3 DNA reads TGTGCCAGCACCCAAACGCCGGGAGGGGAGAGCGGCTACACCTTC.

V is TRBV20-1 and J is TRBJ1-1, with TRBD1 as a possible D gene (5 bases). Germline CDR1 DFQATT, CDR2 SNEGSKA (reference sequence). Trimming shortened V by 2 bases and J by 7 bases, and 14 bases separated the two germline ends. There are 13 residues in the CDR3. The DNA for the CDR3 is TGCAGTGCTAGATCCATGACAGCAGTTGAAGCTTTCTTT. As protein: CSARSMTAVEAFF.

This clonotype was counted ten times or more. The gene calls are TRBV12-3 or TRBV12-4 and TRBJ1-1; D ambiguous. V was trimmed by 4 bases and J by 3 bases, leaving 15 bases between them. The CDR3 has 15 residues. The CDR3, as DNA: TGTGCCAGCAGTTCCGAAGGGTACTTGGACACTGAAGCTTTCTTT. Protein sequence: CASSSEGYLDTEAFF.

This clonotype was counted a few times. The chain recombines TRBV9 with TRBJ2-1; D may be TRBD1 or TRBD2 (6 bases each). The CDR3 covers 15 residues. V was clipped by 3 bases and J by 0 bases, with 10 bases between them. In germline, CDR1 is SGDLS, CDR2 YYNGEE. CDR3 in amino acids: CASSAGANSYNEQFF. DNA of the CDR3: TGTGCCAGCAGCGCGGGGGCGAACTCCTACAATGAGCAGTTCTTC.